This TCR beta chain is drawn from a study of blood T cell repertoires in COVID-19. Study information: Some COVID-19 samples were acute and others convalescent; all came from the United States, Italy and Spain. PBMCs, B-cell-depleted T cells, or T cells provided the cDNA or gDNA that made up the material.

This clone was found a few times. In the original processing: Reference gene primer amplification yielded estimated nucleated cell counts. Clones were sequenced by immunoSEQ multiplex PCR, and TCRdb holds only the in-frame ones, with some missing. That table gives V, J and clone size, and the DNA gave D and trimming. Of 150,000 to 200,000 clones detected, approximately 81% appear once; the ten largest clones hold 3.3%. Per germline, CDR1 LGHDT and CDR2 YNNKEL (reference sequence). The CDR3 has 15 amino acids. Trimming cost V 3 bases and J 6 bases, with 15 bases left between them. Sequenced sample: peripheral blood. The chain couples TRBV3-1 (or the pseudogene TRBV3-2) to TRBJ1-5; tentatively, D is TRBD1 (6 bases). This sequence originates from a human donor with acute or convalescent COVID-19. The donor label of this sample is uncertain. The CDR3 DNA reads TGTGCCAGCAGCCAGCAACAGGGATTGAGTCAGCCCCAGCATTTT. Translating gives CASSQQQGLSQPQHF.